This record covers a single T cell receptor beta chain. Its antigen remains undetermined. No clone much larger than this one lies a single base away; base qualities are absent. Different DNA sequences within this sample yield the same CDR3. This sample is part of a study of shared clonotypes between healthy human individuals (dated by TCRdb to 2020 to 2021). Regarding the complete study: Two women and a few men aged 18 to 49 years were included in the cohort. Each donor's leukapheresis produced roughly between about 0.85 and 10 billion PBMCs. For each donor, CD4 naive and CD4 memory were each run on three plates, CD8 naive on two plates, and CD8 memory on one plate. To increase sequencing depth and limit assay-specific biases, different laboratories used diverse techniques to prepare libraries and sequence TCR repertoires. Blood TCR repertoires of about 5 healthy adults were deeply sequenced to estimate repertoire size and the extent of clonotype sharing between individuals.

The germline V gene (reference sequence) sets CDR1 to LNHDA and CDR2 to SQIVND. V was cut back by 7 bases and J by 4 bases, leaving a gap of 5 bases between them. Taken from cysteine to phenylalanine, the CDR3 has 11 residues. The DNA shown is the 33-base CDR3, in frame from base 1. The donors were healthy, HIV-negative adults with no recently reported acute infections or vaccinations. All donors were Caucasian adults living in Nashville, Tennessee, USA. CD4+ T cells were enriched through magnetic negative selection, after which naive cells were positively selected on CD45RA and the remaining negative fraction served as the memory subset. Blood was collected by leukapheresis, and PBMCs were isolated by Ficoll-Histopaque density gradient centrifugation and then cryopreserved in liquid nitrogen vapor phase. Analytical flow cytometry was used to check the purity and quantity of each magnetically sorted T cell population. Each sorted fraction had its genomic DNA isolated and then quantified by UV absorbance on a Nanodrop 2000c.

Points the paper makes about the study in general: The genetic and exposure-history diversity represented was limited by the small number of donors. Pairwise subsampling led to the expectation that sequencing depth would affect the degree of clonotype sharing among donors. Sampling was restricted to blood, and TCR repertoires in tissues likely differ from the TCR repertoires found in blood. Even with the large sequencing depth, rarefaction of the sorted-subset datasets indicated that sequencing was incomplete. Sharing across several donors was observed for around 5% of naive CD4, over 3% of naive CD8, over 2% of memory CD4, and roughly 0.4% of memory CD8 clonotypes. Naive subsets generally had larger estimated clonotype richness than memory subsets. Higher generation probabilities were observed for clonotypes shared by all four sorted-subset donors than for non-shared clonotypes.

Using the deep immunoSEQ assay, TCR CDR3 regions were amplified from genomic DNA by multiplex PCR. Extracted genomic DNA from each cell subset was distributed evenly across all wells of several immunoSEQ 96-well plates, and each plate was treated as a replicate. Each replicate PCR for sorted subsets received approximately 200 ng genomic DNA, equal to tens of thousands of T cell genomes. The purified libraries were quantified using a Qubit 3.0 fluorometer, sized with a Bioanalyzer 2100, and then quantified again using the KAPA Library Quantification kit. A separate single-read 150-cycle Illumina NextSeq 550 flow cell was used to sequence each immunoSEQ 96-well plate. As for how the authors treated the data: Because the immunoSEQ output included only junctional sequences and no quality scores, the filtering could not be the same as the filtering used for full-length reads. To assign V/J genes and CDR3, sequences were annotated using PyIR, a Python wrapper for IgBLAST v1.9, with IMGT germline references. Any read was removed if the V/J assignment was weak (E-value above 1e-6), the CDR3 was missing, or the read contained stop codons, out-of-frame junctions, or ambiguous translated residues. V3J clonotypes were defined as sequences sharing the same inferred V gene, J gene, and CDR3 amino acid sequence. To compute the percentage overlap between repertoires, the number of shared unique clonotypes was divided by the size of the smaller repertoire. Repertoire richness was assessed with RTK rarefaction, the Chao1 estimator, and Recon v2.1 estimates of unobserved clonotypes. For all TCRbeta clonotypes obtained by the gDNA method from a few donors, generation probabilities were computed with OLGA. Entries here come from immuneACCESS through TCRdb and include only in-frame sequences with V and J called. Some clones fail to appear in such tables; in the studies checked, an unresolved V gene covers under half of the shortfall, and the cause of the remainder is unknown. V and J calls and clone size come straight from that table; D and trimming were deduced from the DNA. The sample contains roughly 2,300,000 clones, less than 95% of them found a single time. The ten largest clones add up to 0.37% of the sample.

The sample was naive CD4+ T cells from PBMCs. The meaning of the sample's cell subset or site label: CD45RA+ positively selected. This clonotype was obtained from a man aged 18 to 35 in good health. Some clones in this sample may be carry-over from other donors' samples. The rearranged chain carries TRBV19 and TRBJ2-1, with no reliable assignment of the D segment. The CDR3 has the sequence CASTSYNEQFF. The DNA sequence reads TGTGCCAGTACCAGTTACAATGAGCAGTTCTTC.